This T cell receptor (beta chain) was obtained from a study of spatial heterogeneity in lung cancer. Noted time point: sample taken at primary tumor resection. Unsorted whole RNA from tumor, nontumor lung or frozen PBMC underwent sequencing. TCRdb re-called the 5' RACE reads with MiXCR, one entry per CDR3 protein. Here the sample spans 10,000 to 11,000 distinct CDR3 sequences, roughly 6.2% being singletons. This clonotype was recorded many times. With the library built for alpha chains, this beta chain is off target and its frequency is not meaningful. Trimming stripped 5 bases from V and 4 bases from J, with 13 bases between. From germline, CDR1 is SGHVS and CDR2 FNYEAQ. CDR3 size: 14 residues.

This specimen was PBMCs, taken at surgery. The chain uses TRBV7-6 and TRBJ2-3; D gene unclear. The clonotype comes from a male donor with early-stage non-small cell lung cancer. This chain's CDR3 is CASSEAVGADTQYF. Written as DNA, the CDR3 is TGTGCCAGCAGCGAGGCGGTTGGTGCAGATACGCAGTATTTT.